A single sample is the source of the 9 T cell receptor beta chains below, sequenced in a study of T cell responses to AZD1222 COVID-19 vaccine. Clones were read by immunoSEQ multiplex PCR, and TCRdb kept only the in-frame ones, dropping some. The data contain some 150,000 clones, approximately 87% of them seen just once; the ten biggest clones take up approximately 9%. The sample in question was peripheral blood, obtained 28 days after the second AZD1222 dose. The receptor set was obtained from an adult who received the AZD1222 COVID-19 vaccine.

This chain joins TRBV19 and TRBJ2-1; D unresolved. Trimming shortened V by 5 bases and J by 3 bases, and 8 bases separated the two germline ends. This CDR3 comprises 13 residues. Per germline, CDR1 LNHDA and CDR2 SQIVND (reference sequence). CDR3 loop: CASSQADYNEQFF. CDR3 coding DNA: TGTGCCAGTAGTCAGGCGGACTACAATGAGCAGTTCTTC.

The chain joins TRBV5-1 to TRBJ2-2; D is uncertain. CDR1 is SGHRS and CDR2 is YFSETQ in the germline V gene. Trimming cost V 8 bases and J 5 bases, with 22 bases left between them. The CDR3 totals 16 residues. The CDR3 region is CASSHGVGRGTGELFF. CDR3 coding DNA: TGCGCCAGTTCCCACGGCGTAGGGCGTGGTACCGGGGAGCTGTTTTTT.

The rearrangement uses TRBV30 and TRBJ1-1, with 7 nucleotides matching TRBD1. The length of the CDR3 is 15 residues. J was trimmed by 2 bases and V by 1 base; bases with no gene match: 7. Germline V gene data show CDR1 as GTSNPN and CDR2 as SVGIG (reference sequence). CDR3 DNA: TGTGCCTGGAGTGCCCCCGACAGGGCAAACACTGAAGCTTTCTTT. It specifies CAWSAPDRANTEAFF.

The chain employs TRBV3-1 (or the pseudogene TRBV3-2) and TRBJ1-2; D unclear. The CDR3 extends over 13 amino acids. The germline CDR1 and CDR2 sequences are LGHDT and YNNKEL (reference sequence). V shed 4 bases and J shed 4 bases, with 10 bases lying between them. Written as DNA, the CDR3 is TGTGCCAGCAGCCCGGCCGGGGTCTATGGCTACACCTTC. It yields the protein CASSPAGVYGYTF.

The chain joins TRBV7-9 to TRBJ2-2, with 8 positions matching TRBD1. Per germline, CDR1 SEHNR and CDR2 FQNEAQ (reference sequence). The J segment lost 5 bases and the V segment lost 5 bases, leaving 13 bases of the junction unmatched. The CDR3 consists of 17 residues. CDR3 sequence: CASSQDRVWAKTGELFF. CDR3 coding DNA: TGTGCCAGCAGCCAGGACAGGGTTTGGGCCAAAACCGGGGAGCTGTTTTTT.

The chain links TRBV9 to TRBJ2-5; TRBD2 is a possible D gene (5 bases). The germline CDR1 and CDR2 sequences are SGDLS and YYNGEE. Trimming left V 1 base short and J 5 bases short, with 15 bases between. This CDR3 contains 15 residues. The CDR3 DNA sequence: TGTGCCAGCAGCGTAAGCCTGGAGGACTCGGAGACCCAGTACTTC. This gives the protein CASSVSLEDSETQYF.

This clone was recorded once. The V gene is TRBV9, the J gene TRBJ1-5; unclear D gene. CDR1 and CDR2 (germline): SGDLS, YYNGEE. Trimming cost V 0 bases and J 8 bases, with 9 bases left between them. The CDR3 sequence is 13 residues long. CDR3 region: CASSVEPRKPQHF. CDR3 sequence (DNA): TGTGCCAGCAGCGTAGAGCCCCGAAAGCCCCAGCATTTT.

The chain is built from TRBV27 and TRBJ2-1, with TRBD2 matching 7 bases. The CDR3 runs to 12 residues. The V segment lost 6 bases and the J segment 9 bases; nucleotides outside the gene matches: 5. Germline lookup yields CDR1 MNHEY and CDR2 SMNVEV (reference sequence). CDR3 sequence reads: CASRTGGGEQFF. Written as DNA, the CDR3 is TGTGCCAGCAGAACGGGGGGAGGTGAGCAGTTCTTC.

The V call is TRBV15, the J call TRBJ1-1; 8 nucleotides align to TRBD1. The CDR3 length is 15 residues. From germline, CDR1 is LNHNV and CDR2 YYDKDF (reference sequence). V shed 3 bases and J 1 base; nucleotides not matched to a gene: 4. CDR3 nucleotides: TGTGCCACCAGCAGGGGGACAGGAACGAACACTGAAGCTTTCTTT. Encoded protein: CATSRGTGTNTEAFF.